The 31 T cell receptor beta chains below all came from one sample that was sequenced in a study of cytotoxic CD8 clonotypes in ibrutinib-treated CLL. Sequencing used immunoSEQ multiplex PCR; TCRdb keeps in-frame clones, though not all of them. The sample shows roughly 330,000 clones, roughly 70% of them seen only once. Sequences were derived from PBMCs, sampled after 36 months of ibrutinib treatment. The receptors here all came from a human donor with chronic lymphocytic leukemia.

The chain uses TRBV11-2 and TRBJ2-7; 7 nucleotides align to TRBD2. In germline, CDR1 is SGHAT, CDR2 FQNNGV. The J segment lost 0 bases and the V segment lost 5 bases, leaving 10 bases of the junction unmatched. There are 16 residues in the CDR3. CDR3 in DNA: TGTGCCAGCAGCCCCACCGGCGGGGGTGGCTCCTACGAGCAGTACTTC. It yields the protein CASSPTGGGGSYEQYF.

The V call is TRBV7-6, the J call TRBJ2-5, with D unclear. Trimming took 3 bases from V and 2 from J, leaving 10 bases between them. CDR3 length: 14 amino acids. Germline CDR1 is SGHVS and CDR2 is FNYEAQ. CDR3 nucleotide sequence: TGTGCCAGCAGCTTGCGACACTCTCAAGAGACCCAGTACTTC. It yields the protein CASSLRHSQETQYF.

V gene TRBV5-1 combines with J gene TRBJ2-1; 9 nucleotides line up with TRBD2. The V gene's germline CDR1 is SGHRS and CDR2 YFSETQ. The CDR3 is made up of 15 amino acids. Germline trimming cut 3 bases from V and 9 bases from J; bases unmatched to any gene: 10. The CDR3 DNA is TGCGCCAGCAGCTCACTAGCGGGCCTACGAGGTGAGCAGTTCTTC. Its translation is CASSSLAGLRGEQFF.

This clone occurred a few times. The rearrangement joins TRBV6-1 to TRBJ2-7, with D tentatively TRBD1 or TRBD2 (5 bases each). The CDR3 is 13 amino acids. Looked up from germline, CDR1 is MNHNS and CDR2 is SASEGT. The germline V and J ends were trimmed by 6 bases and 2 bases, with 11 bases remaining between them. CDR3 region: CASSAGTPYEQYF. In nucleotides, the CDR3 is TGTGCCAGCAGCGCCGGGACCCCCTACGAGCAGTACTTC.

This clone was observed a single time. V usage is TRBV7-6 and J usage is TRBJ2-7; 10 bases match TRBD2. Germline lookup yields CDR1 SGHVS and CDR2 FNYEAQ. CDR3 length equals 15 residues. V trimming: 1 base; J trimming: 4 bases; junction bases outside the gene matches: 4. The DNA of the CDR3 is TGTGCCAGCAGCTTAGATAGCGGGGGGTCATACGAGCAGTACTTC. It is translated as CASSLDSGGSYEQYF.

V usage is TRBV7-3 and J usage is TRBJ1-2; TRBD1 is a possible D gene (6 bases). This CDR3 region has 14 residues. The germline gives CDR1 SGHTA, CDR2 FQGTGA. Trimming took 4 bases from V and 2 from J, leaving 11 bases between them. Written as DNA, the CDR3 is TGTGCCAGCAGCTCAGGGGAGGGGAACTATGGCTACACCTTC. Its protein product is CASSSGEGNYGYTF.

The gene calls are TRBV28 and TRBJ2-7; 7 bases line up with TRBD1. V shed 1 base, J shed 10 bases, and the junction held 7 bases outside the gene matches. The V gene's germline CDR1 is MDHEN and CDR2 SYDVKM. The CDR3 has 13 amino acids. CDR3 loop: CASSLSRGTDQYF. Here the CDR3 DNA reads TGTGCCAGCAGTTTATCAAGGGGGACAGACCAGTACTTC.

V is TRBV5-6 and J is TRBJ2-7, with D unresolved. The CDR3 has 17 residues. V was trimmed by 4 bases and J by 1 base, leaving 21 bases between them. CDR1 is SGHDT and CDR2 is YYEEEE in the germline V gene. CDR3 in amino acids: CASSQVRTGHRSYEQYF. CDR3 nucleotides: TGTGCCAGCAGCCAGGTAAGGACGGGCCACAGATCCTACGAGCAGTACTTC.

The rearrangement joins TRBV29-1 to TRBJ1-1; the D gene is possibly TRBD1 (5 bases). In germline, CDR1 is SQVTM, CDR2 ANQGSEA. V lost 3 bases and J 11 bases, leaving 16 bases between the germline ends. The CDR3 is 12 amino acids. For the CDR3, the DNA is TGCAGCGTTGAGGGGCAGGGCCGACGGGCTTTCTTT. This encodes CSVEGQGRRAFF.

In this sample, this clone turned up a few times. This chain links TRBV2 with TRBJ2-7; possibly TRBD1 for D (5 bases). With 7 bases removed from V and 4 bases from J, the gap between germline ends came to 17 bases. Germline V gene data show CDR1 as SNHLY and CDR2 as FYNNEI. The CDR3 runs to 14 residues. CDR3 in DNA: TGTGCCAGCAAGGCGGCAGGGCATCCATACGAGCAGTACTTC. It translates to CASKAAGHPYEQYF.

V is TRBV27 and J is TRBJ2-7; D might be TRBD1 or TRBD2, each matching 5 bases. Germline CDR1 MNHEY, CDR2 SMNVEV (reference sequence). V dropped 8 bases and J dropped 2 bases, with 13 bases sitting between them. This CDR3 is 13 amino acids long. As DNA, the CDR3 is TGTGCCAGCGGTAGGGGAGTACCCTACGAGCAGTACTTC. As protein: CASGRGVPYEQYF.

The V gene is TRBV4-3, the J gene TRBJ2-2, with 7 bases matching TRBD2. The germline V gene encodes CDR1 LGHNA and CDR2 YSLEER. The CDR3 is made up of 16 amino acids. The V segment lost 4 bases and the J segment 6 bases; nucleotides outside the gene matches: 11. The CDR3 is CASSPSPGGRSGELFF. CDR3 in DNA: TGCGCCAGCAGCCCGTCCCCAGGCGGGAGATCCGGGGAGCTGTTTTTT.

V and J are TRBV18 and TRBJ1-5; TRBD1 matches at 8 bases. Germline CDR1 and CDR2: KGHSH and LQKENI. This CDR3 has 18 residues. V shed 3 bases, J shed 1 base, and the junction held 11 bases outside the gene matches. CDR3 sequence (DNA): TGTGCCAGCTCACCTTTCGTACAGGGGGTCGGGAGCAATCAGCCCCAGCATTTT. This codes for CASSPFVQGVGSNQPQHF.

The chain uses TRBV9 and TRBJ2-5, with D possibly being TRBD1 (6 bases). Germline CDR1 and CDR2: SGDLS and YYNGEE. The length of the CDR3 is 13 residues. The V gene lost 0 bases and the J gene lost 3 bases, with 6 bases spanning the gap. CDR3 sequence reads: CASSVGQEETQYF. CDR3 nucleotide sequence: TGTGCCAGCAGCGTAGGACAGGAAGAGACCCAGTACTTC.

The rearrangement uses TRBV10-2 and TRBJ2-1, with D uncertain. The CDR3 covers 15 residues. The V end was cut by 3 bases, the J end by 2 bases, with 11 bases between. Germline CDR1 and CDR2: WSHSY and SAAADI. CDR3 nucleotides: TGCGCCAGCAGTGATGCACAGTATCCCTACAATGAGCAGTTCTTC. This gives the protein CASSDAQYPYNEQFF.

The chain links TRBV5-1 to TRBJ2-1; 7 nucleotides match TRBD2. CDR3 length: 13 amino acids. Germline CDR1 and CDR2: SGHRS and YFSETQ. Trimming took 4 bases from V and 7 from J; bases not matched to a gene: 5. The CDR3 sequence is CASSAGLTNEQFF. The CDR3 DNA sequence: TGCGCCAGCAGCGCGGGACTAACTAATGAGCAGTTCTTC.

This rearrangement joins TRBV5-1 to TRBJ2-7, with 9 bases identical to TRBD1. Germline-derived CDR1 and CDR2 are SGHRS and YFSETQ. The trim removed 4 bases at V and 6 bases at J, leaving 11 bases unmatched. The CDR3 contains 15 residues. The CDR3 protein is CASSRQQGASGEQYF. The CDR3 bases are TGCGCCAGCAGCCGACAACAGGGGGCTTCGGGCGAGCAGTACTTC.

This clone was counted between two and nine times. The rearrangement joins TRBV27 to TRBJ2-6; D remains ambiguous. With 7 bases removed from V and 0 bases from J, the gap between germline ends came to 7 bases. Germline V gene data show CDR1 as MNHEY and CDR2 as SMNVEV (reference sequence). The CDR3 length is 14 residues. CDR3 residues: CASMRHSGANVLTF. The CDR3, as DNA: TGTGCCAGCATGCGGCACTCTGGGGCCAACGTCCTGACTTTC.

The rearrangement joins TRBV9 to TRBJ2-2; 10 bases match TRBD2. The CDR3 runs to 15 residues. Germline values: CDR1 SGDLS, CDR2 YYNGEE. The trim removed 0 bases at V and 6 bases at J, leaving 2 bases unmatched. The CDR3 is CASSVGLAGAGELFF. As DNA, the CDR3 is TGTGCCAGCAGCGTAGGTCTAGCGGGGGCCGGGGAGCTGTTTTTT.

The genes are TRBV2 and TRBJ2-7; no definite D call. With 3 bases removed from V and 3 bases from J, the gap between germline ends came to 12 bases. The germline gives CDR1 SNHLY, CDR2 FYNNEI. The length of the CDR3 is 14 residues. Written as DNA, the CDR3 is TGTGCCAGCAGTGACTGGGTGGAAATCTACGAGCAGTACTTC. Its protein product is CASSDWVEIYEQYF.

The table lists this clone with a few counts. One end of the junction does not line up with germline, which may come from a read error. The J gene is TRBJ2-7, the V gene TRBV2; 11 positions agree with TRBD1. Germline CDR1 SNHLY, CDR2 FYNNEI. The CDR3 is made up of 16 amino acids. The CDR3 reads CASSEAPGQGVYEQYF. CDR3 sequence (DNA): TGTGCCAGCAGCGAAGCCCCGGGACAGGGGGTCTACGAGCAGTACTTC.

Regarding this clone: Other DNA sequences in this sample translate to the same CDR3. The rearrangement uses TRBV15 and TRBJ2-7; 7 positions match TRBD1. J was trimmed by 1 base and V by 1 base; bases with no gene match: 1. CDR3 length: 14 residues. CDR1 and CDR2 from the germline V gene are LNHNV and YYDKDF (reference sequence). The CDR3 DNA follows: TGTGCCACCAGCAGAGCGACAGGGTCCTACGAGCAGTACTTC. Residues: CATSRATGSYEQYF.

The chain carries TRBV27 and TRBJ1-6; possible D gene TRBD1, 6 bases. V was trimmed by 6 bases and J by 6 bases, leaving 12 bases between them. Germline lookup yields CDR1 MNHEY and CDR2 SMNVEV (reference sequence). The CDR3 extends over 14 amino acids. DNA for the CDR3: TGTGCCAGCAGCTGGACAGAGACTAATTCACCCCTCCACTTT. It encodes CASSWTETNSPLHF.

The rearrangement joins TRBV19 to TRBJ1-6, with TRBD1 matching over 7 bases. There are 15 residues in the CDR3. Germline V gives CDR1 LNHDA, CDR2 SQIVND (reference sequence). With V trimmed by 5 bases and J by 7 bases, 8 bases remained unmatched. This CDR3 is CASSPRQGYNSPLHF. In DNA form, the CDR3 reads TGTGCCAGTAGTCCACGACAGGGCTACAATTCACCCCTCCACTTT.

The chain couples TRBV27 to TRBJ1-6; no definite D call. The V end lost 3 bases, the J end lost 1 base, and 19 bases lay between the germline ends. This CDR3 is built from 19 residues. The germline V gene has CDR1 MNHEY and CDR2 SMNVEV (reference sequence). The CDR3 region is CASSFLPLVGSSYNSPLHF. The CDR3 region has the DNA TGTGCCAGCAGTTTTCTACCGCTGGTGGGGTCGTCCTATAATTCACCCCTCCACTTT.

CDR3 DNA sequence: TGCGCCAGCAGCTTGGCCGGCAGGGGGAGAGAGGAGACCCAGTACTTC. Its protein product is CASSLAGRGREETQYF. The V call is TRBV5-1, the J call TRBJ2-5; 7 bases agree with TRBD1. Germline-derived CDR1 and CDR2 are SGHRS and YFSETQ. V shed 0 bases and J 5 bases; nucleotides not matched to a gene: 10. The CDR3 runs to 16 residues.

The chain joins TRBV6-6 to TRBJ2-3; TRBD2 agrees at 8 bases. V shed 6 bases, J shed 6 bases, and the junction held 8 bases outside the gene matches. The CDR3 is 14 amino acids. Germline CDR1 reads MNHNY; CDR2 reads SVGAGI (reference sequence). The CDR3 DNA reads as TGTGCCAGCAGACCCGGGACTAGGGACGATACGCAGTATTTT. Its protein is CASRPGTRDDTQYF.

V usage is TRBV4-3 and J usage is TRBJ2-5; possible D gene TRBD1, 6 bases. The ends were cut back, 0 bases at V and 1 base at J, with 21 bases in the middle. This CDR3 spans 19 amino acids. Germline CDR1 reads LGHNA; CDR2 reads YSLEER. CDR3: CASSQDPAGAGDIQETQYF. The CDR3 coding sequence is TGCGCCAGCAGCCAAGATCCCGCAGGGGCAGGAGACATCCAAGAGACCCAGTACTTC.

This clone was seen a handful of times. J is TRBJ2-3 and V is TRBV27; D is perhaps TRBD1 (6 bases). With 3 bases removed from V and 4 bases from J, the gap between germline ends came to 14 bases. The CDR3 is made up of 15 amino acids. Germline values: CDR1 MNHEY, CDR2 SMNVEV (reference sequence). DNA of the CDR3: TGTGCCAGCAGTTTCCAACCCTCAGGGGCAGATACGCAGTATTTT. It is translated as CASSFQPSGADTQYF.

The chain employs TRBV2 and TRBJ1-5; D might be TRBD1 (5 bases). V lost 1 base and J 0 bases, leaving 7 bases between the germline ends. CDR3 length: 15 amino acids. Germline CDR1 SNHLY, CDR2 FYNNEI. CDR3 DNA sequence: TGTGCCAGCAGTGAAGAGGGGACTAGCAATCAGCCCCAGCATTTT. The encoded protein is CASSEEGTSNQPQHF.

This clone was picked up one time. This chain connects TRBV13 to TRBJ1-2; D may be TRBD1 (6 bases). The germline V gene has CDR1 PRHDT and CDR2 FYEKMQ (reference sequence). The CDR3 is 16 amino acids. The germline V and J ends were trimmed by 5 bases and 4 bases, with 20 bases remaining between them. CDR3 DNA sequence: TGTGCCAGCAGCCCCCCCGGTGGTACGGGGGCCTATGGCTACACCTTC. Its translation: CASSPPGGTGAYGYTF.